The next 8 T cell receptor beta chains were all read from a single sample in a study of tumor-infiltrating lymphocytes in primary liver carcinoma (TCRdb year 2017). The sequencer was an Illumina HiSeq 2500. A constant-region primer and ProtoScript II reverse transcriptase were used to reverse-transcribe TCRbeta-specific cDNA from roughly 500 ng total RNA. Construction of the TCRbeta libraries relied on three nested rounds of multiplex PCR, following a slightly modified ARM-PCR procedure. Each of the first two PCR rounds ran for 9 to 10 cycles using multiplex TRBV1-TRBV30 forward primers together with a Cbeta reverse primer. The raw public reads went through TCRdb reprocessing: fastp at Q25, MiXCR clone calling, in-frame beta chains kept. Rows are combined by CDR3 protein, so each entry shows the most common genes and DNA. The sample includes about 110,000 distinct CDR3 sequences, with about four fifths observed a single time. Approximately 20% of the sample is in the top ten clones.

Without any cell sorting, total RNA and DNA were co-extracted from around 18-30 mg of bulk tissue using the AllPrep DNA/RNA mini kit. Sequenced material: liver tumor tissue from sampling region 3. The sample's cell subset or site, from its label and the paper: tumor region T3, left-lateral pole. The receptors were sampled from a man in his forties with primary liver carcinoma and hepatitis B virus infection.

This clonotype was seen at least ten times. CDR3 DNA sequence: TGCGCCAGCAGCCCCGAAGGCAATGAGCAGTTCTTC. Translated: CASSPEGNEQFF. The V call is TRBV5-1, the J call TRBJ2-1; no reliable D call. Germline-derived CDR1 and CDR2 are SGHRS and YFSETQ. The CDR3 totals 12 residues. V lost 4 bases to trimming and J lost 6 bases, with 8 bases between them.

This clonotype was detected only once. A much larger clone is a single base away; this may be a read error. The chain links TRBV7-6 to TRBJ2-1; D is possibly TRBD1 (6 bases). The ends were cut back, 2 bases at V and 4 bases at J, with 12 bases in the middle. The V gene's germline CDR1 is SGHVS and CDR2 FNYEAQ. This CDR3 is built from 15 residues. Written as DNA, the CDR3 is TGTGCCAGCAGCTTAAGGACAGAGGGTTACAATGAGCAGTTCTTC. It codes for CASSLRTEGYNEQFF.

In DNA form, the CDR3 reads TGTGCCAGCAGCTTATCACTCCCTAGTCGTGAACAGTTCTTC. This codes for CASSLSLPSREQFF. The chain carries TRBV7-9 and TRBJ2-1; D is undetermined. V dropped 2 bases and J dropped 13 bases, with 18 bases sitting between them. This CDR3 comprises 14 residues. Germline assignment: CDR1 SEHNR and CDR2 FQNEAQ (reference sequence).

This chain uses TRBV28 with TRBJ1-3; D is unclear. Trimming left V 5 bases short and J 2 bases short, with 22 bases between. In germline, CDR1 is MDHEN, CDR2 SYDVKM. The length of the CDR3 is 18 residues. For the CDR3, the DNA is TGTGCCAGCAGTATCAACCCAGGCGCCACGAACCCTGGAAACACCATATATTTT. It is translated as CASSINPGATNPGNTIYF. Together with reference TRBV28 and TRBJ1-3, the CDR3 gives the full variable domain: DVKVTQSSRYLVKRTGEKVFLECVQDMDHENMFWYRQDPGLGLRLIYFSYDVKMKEKGDIPEGYSVSREKKERFSLILESASTNQTSMYLCASSINPGATNPGNTIYFGEGSWLTVV.

In the case of this clonotype: A much larger clone lies a single base off, so this may be a read error. The chain carries TRBV28 and TRBJ1-2; no firm D call. V lost 5 bases and J lost 4, with 8 bases in between. Looked up from germline, CDR1 is MDHEN and CDR2 is SYDVKM. The CDR3 runs to 12 residues. The CDR3 region is CASSMGGYGYTF. Written as DNA, the CDR3 is TGTGCCAGCAGTATGGGAGGCTATGGCTACACCTTC.

Notes on this clonotype: This CDR3 fails to terminate in the conserved phenylalanine or tryptophan, so it likely reflects a read error. This sequence joins TRBV24-1 and TRBJ2-2; D possibly matches TRBD1 or TRBD2 (5 bases each). The CDR3 is made up of 15 amino acids. The germline gives CDR1 KGHDR, CDR2 SFDVKD. CDR3 nucleotides: TGTGCCATCAGTGAAGGGGATTACGACACCGGGAAGCTGTTTTCT. This translates into CAISEGDYDTGKLFS.

Turning to this clonotype: Relative to the germline gene, one junction end is altered; a read error may explain this. The rearrangement joins TRBV29-1 to TRBJ2-2; D is perhaps TRBD2 (5 bases). Germline-derived CDR1 and CDR2 are SQVTM and ANQGSEA. The CDR3 is 14 amino acids. In DNA form, the CDR3 reads TGCAGCGTTGAAGGGATTAGAGGCACCGGGAAGCTGTTTTTT. Encoded protein: CSVEGIRGTGKLFF.

With regard to this clonotype: This CDR3 is missing its conserved last phenylalanine or tryptophan, likely due to a read error. V usage is TRBV12-3 or TRBV12-4 and J usage is TRBJ2-5, with 7 bases aligning to TRBD2. V was pared by 9 bases and J by 8 bases, with 12 bases of the junction left unmatched. This CDR3 contains 13 residues. The CDR3 region is CASSLAVVDTQYL. The CDR3 DNA follows: TGTGCCAGTTCGCTAGCGGTAGTGGACACCCAGTACTTG.